The rows below give T cell receptor beta chains drawn from one sample of a study of cytomegalovirus exposure and HLA in healthy donors. The method was immunoSEQ multiplex PCR; TCRdb's version includes in-frame clones alone and lacks a portion of them. The data contain 130,000 to 150,000 clones, approximately 89% of them seen just once; the ten biggest clones take up around 9%. Sequencing was done on a sample of PBMCs. These TCRs come from a woman younger than 30 in good health and CMV-seropositive. The conserved cysteine and the conserved F or W are not part of the CDR3 here. Fields, in order: V gene, clone size, D gene, CDR3 protein. The D gene is left open where the match is weak. Rows give clone size only sometimes, using once, few, many, or a class for an expanded clone.

V gene: TRBV9; clone size: -; D gene: TRBD1; CDR3 protein: ASSPPGGYEQY
V gene: TRBV28; clone size: -; D gene: -; CDR3 protein: ASSAAGGRLGYT
V gene: TRBV6-5; clone size: once; D gene: -; CDR3 protein: ASRAGSSEQY
V gene: TRBV7-2; clone size: -; D gene: -; CDR3 protein: ASSLWVGGNYEQY
V gene: TRBV7-2; clone size: -; D gene: TRBD2; CDR3 protein: ASSKTSGPYNEQF
V gene: TRBV27; clone size: -; D gene: TRBD1; CDR3 protein: ASSLSTGPNTEAF
V gene: TRBV6-5; clone size: -; D gene: TRBD2; CDR3 protein: ASKNSGGTDTQY
V gene: TRBV19; clone size: -; D gene: -; CDR3 protein: ASSPDTGAYAYEQY
V gene: TRBV28; clone size: -; D gene: TRBD1; CDR3 protein: ASSTGGDNYGYT
V gene: TRBV5-1; clone size: -; D gene: TRBD2; CDR3 protein: ASSPGRAGGRETQY
V gene: TRBV29-1; clone size: -; D gene: TRBD1; CDR3 protein: SVPLQGSYGYT
V gene: TRBV6-1; clone size: -; D gene: -; CDR3 protein: ASSEVRSQGAF
V gene: TRBV19; clone size: -; D gene: -; CDR3 protein: ASKENIGHQPQH
V gene: TRBV5-5; clone size: -; D gene: -; CDR3 protein: ASSLAGGGTNYGYT
V gene: TRBV7-6; clone size: -; D gene: TRBD2; CDR3 protein: ASSLVEHMLGLAGGPDTQY
V gene: TRBV6-1; clone size: few; D gene: -; CDR3 protein: ASSDRENTEAF
V gene: TRBV7-2; clone size: -; D gene: -; CDR3 protein: ASSFDRLSGNTIY
V gene: TRBV29-1; clone size: once; D gene: TRBD1; CDR3 protein: SVGTDYSNQPQH
V gene: TRBV19; clone size: -; D gene: TRBD1; CDR3 protein: ATNRLTGGVYGYT
V gene: TRBV28; clone size: -; D gene: TRBD2; CDR3 protein: ASNLPGLAGPQADTQY
V gene: TRBV4-2; clone size: -; D gene: -; CDR3 protein: ASSQAGEGYEQY
V gene: TRBV7-2; clone size: -; D gene: -; CDR3 protein: ASSLARLKRVSTDTQY
V gene: TRBV5-6; clone size: -; D gene: TRBD1; CDR3 protein: ASSPSGTGIQPQH
V gene: TRBV7-3; clone size: -; D gene: -; CDR3 protein: ASSLTGTKNTGELF
V gene: TRBV6-5; clone size: few; D gene: TRBD1; CDR3 protein: ASSYLGTGIHEQY
V gene: TRBV12-5; clone size: -; D gene: TRBD1; CDR3 protein: ASGLQGFTEAF
V gene: TRBV7-2; clone size: -; D gene: -; CDR3 protein: ASSPPGTQY
V gene: TRBV30; clone size: -; D gene: TRBD1; CDR3 protein: AWNTGGDTEAF
V gene: TRBV5-5; clone size: -; D gene: TRBD1; CDR3 protein: ASSATGDRNYEQY
V gene: TRBV7-9; clone size: -; D gene: TRBD1; CDR3 protein: ASSMTGGGNYGYT
V gene: TRBV5-4; clone size: -; D gene: TRBD1; CDR3 protein: ASSIEDRTPY
V gene: TRBV29-1; clone size: once; D gene: TRBD2; CDR3 protein: SVERGTSGDTDTQY
V gene: TRBV4-1; clone size: few; D gene: TRBD1; CDR3 protein: ASSPQGQFHEQY
V gene: TRBV6-1; clone size: -; D gene: TRBD1; CDR3 protein: ASSEGAGGLSNYGYT
V gene: TRBV4-1; clone size: -; D gene: -; CDR3 protein: ASSQVRGEQY
V gene: TRBV19; clone size: -; D gene: -; CDR3 protein: ASSIDGSGDTEAF
V gene: TRBV18; clone size: -; D gene: -; CDR3 protein: ASSPPITDYGYT
V gene: TRBV9; clone size: -; D gene: -; CDR3 protein: ASSVGGLGNQPQH
V gene: TRBV27; clone size: -; D gene: TRBD1; CDR3 protein: ASSPGTGGEGPSYEQY
V gene: TRBV5-6; clone size: -; D gene: -; CDR3 protein: ASSPFDQVAKNIQY
V gene: TRBV29-1; clone size: -; D gene: TRBD2; CDR3 protein: SVSGTSGGLNTGELF
V gene: TRBV2; clone size: -; D gene: TRBD2; CDR3 protein: ASSRGLAGASSQY
V gene: TRBV5-4; clone size: once; D gene: TRBD2; CDR3 protein: ASSLYGGGATGELF
V gene: TRBV2; clone size: -; D gene: -; CDR3 protein: ASSVHNTQY
V gene: TRBV27; clone size: -; D gene: TRBD1; CDR3 protein: ASNSGQGQETQY
V gene: TRBV6-1; clone size: -; D gene: -; CDR3 protein: ASSEYVNQPQH
V gene: TRBV7-2; clone size: -; D gene: -; CDR3 protein: ASSRSGGRSYNSPLH
V gene: TRBV5-1; clone size: -; D gene: TRBD2; CDR3 protein: ASSTGLAGGTTDTQY
V gene: TRBV14; clone size: -; D gene: TRBD1; CDR3 protein: ASSQRTGSLNEQF
V gene: TRBV28; clone size: few; D gene: -; CDR3 protein: ASSTRPRVRRQQPQH
V gene: TRBV14; clone size: -; D gene: -; CDR3 protein: ASSQRGAVGEQY
V gene: TRBV15; clone size: once; D gene: TRBD1; CDR3 protein: ATSSPPDRIGNTIY
V gene: TRBV19; clone size: -; D gene: TRBD1; CDR3 protein: ATKTGGQPQH
V gene: TRBV6-5; clone size: -; D gene: -; CDR3 protein: ASSLPRSNEQF
V gene: TRBV6-1; clone size: -; D gene: TRBD2; CDR3 protein: ASSWGGYEETQY
V gene: TRBV28; clone size: -; D gene: TRBD1; CDR3 protein: ASSTGTGANEKLF